This T cell receptor (beta chain) emerged from a study of T cell responses to AZD1222 COVID-19 vaccine. Measured with immunoSEQ multiplex PCR; TCRdb has only the in-frame clones, and not every one. The profile shows about 150,000 clones, roughly 85% of them singletons. In regard to this clone: No antigen is known for it.

Study results and limitations: The reported proportion of spike-specific TCRs targeting unmutated variant regions was nearly half. Only five or six AZD1222 recipients tested seropositive at baseline.

Germline CDR1 MNHEY, CDR2 SVGAGI. The CDR3 is made up of 14 amino acids. The V segment lost 8 bases and the J segment 2 bases; nucleotides outside the gene matches: 8. The input for sequencing was peripheral blood, taken 28 days after the second AZD1222 dose. The chain uses TRBV6-5 and TRBJ1-2; 7 bases align to TRBD1. The sequence was collected from an adult who received the AZD1222 COVID-19 vaccine. CDR3 residues: CASSGLQGNYGYTF. The CDR3 DNA is TGTGCCAGCTCCGGATTACAGGGGAACTATGGCTACACCTTC.